The clone carrying this TCR beta chain was recorded many times. Time point given: after trial treatment. Treatment given: LDRT plus nivolumab, ipilimumab, low-dose cyclophosphamide and aspirin (RACIN trial). The data are from a study of low-dose radiotherapy and immunotherapy resistance in tumors. Whole-study context: Intravenous ipilimumab 1 mg/kg every six weeks was given with nivolumab 240 mg every two weeks.

The CDR3 consists of 12 residues. Germline-derived CDR1 and CDR2 are MDHEN and SYDVKM. V was shortened by 7 bases and J by 5 bases, with 9 bases between the two germline ends. cDNA synthesis used a TRAV/TRBV-specific primer set for both chains. The authors ran around 19 PCR cycles to amplify TCRs with a constant-region primer and V-primer adapter. TCRdb passed the reads through MiXCR, listing each CDR3 protein once. The sample includes 75,000 to 95,000 distinct CDR3 sequences, about 20% of them seen just once. The V call is TRBV28, the J call TRBJ2-4; D possibly corresponds to TRBD1 (5 bases). The sequencing here drew on PBMCs, taken after low-dose radiotherapy plus immunotherapy. The receptor was isolated from a female donor with ovarian cancer. The DNA of the CDR3 is TGTGCCAGCACCTCAGGGCAAAACATTCAGTACTTC. It encodes CASTSGQNIQYF. Complete variable domain (other parts from reference TRBV28 and TRBJ2-4): DVKVTQSSRYLVKRTGEKVFLECVQDMDHENMFWYRQDPGLGLRLIYFSYDVKMKEKGDIPEGYSVSREKKERFSLILESASTNQTSMYLCASTSGQNIQYFGAGTRLSVL.